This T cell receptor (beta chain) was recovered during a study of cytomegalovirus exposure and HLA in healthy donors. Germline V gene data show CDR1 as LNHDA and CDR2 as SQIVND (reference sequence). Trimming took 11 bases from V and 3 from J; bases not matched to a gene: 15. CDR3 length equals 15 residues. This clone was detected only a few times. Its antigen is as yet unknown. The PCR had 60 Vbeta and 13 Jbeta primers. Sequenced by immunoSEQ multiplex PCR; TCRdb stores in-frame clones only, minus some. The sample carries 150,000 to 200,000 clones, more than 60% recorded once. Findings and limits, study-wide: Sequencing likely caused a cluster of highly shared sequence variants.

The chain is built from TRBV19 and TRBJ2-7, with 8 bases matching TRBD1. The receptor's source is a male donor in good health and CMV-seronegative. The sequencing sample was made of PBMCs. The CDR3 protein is CASRQGQGLYYEQYF. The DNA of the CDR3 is TGTGCCTCTCGACAGGGGCAGGGGCTATACTACGAGCAGTACTTC.